Listed below are T cell receptor beta chains from one sample, sequenced in a study of Ad26.COV2.S vaccination and SARS-CoV-2 variants. Data came from immunoSEQ multiplex PCR; TCRdb stores just in-frame clones and leaves some out. The sample lists 350,000 to 500,000 clones; 90% were seen once. The material sequenced was peripheral blood, taken in a trial of Ad26.COV2.S vaccine versus placebo. The receptors originated from a person aged 18-65 years who received the Ad26.COV2.S COVID-19 vaccine or a placebo. Both conserved end residues are part of each CDR3. Fields, in order: V gene, clone size, D gene, J gene, CDR3 protein, CDR3 DNA. D genes are given only for firm matches. Size values are once, few and many counts, or a class for expanded clones, and some rows have none.

TRBV18,.,TRBD2,TRBJ2-3,CASSPPVTSGRDTQYF,TGTGCCAGCTCACCACCCGTAACTAGCGGAAGAGATACGCAGTATTTT
TRBV6-2/TRBV6-3,.,TRBD1,TRBJ1-2,CASSYPRDSIYGYTF,TGTGCCAGCAGTTACCCCCGGGACAGCATCTATGGCTACACCTTC
TRBV18,.,.,TRBJ2-1,CASSPQRDWGYNEQFF,TGTGCCAGCTCACCCCAGAGGGACTGGGGCTACAATGAGCAGTTCTTC
TRBV6-5,.,TRBD1,TRBJ1-2,CASREGQGAYGYTF,TGTGCCAGCAGAGAGGGACAGGGGGCCTATGGCTACACCTTC
TRBV7-8,.,TRBD1,TRBJ2-1,CASSSGQFNEQFF,TGTGCCAGCAGCTCGGGACAGTTCAATGAGCAGTTCTTC
TRBV7-6,.,TRBD2,TRBJ2-5,CASSFRLAVQETQYF,TGTGCCAGCAGCTTCAGACTAGCGGTTCAAGAGACCCAGTACTTC
TRBV9,.,TRBD2,TRBJ2-7,CASSVGTSGNYEQYF,TGTGCCAGCAGCGTTGGGACTAGCGGGAACTACGAGCAGTACTTC
TRBV4-1,.,TRBD2,TRBJ2-3,CASSQEALAARGDTQYF,TGCGCCAGCAGCCAAGAAGCACTAGCGGCACGGGGAGATACGCAGTATTTT
TRBV6-5,.,.,TRBJ1-1,CASNRLYGTEAFF,TGTGCCAGCAATAGACTATATGGGACTGAAGCTTTCTTT
TRBV14,once,.,TRBJ2-5,CASSQWGRGEETQYF,TGTGCCAGCAGCCAATGGGGGCGCGGGGAAGAGACCCAGTACTTC
TRBV11-2,.,.,TRBJ2-5,CASTPGLGVGRETQYF,TGTGCCAGCACCCCGGGTCTTGGGGTTGGGAGAGAGACCCAGTACTTC
TRBV6-4,.,.,TRBJ2-2,CASRETSSGELFF,TGTGCCAGCAGGGAGACTAGTTCCGGGGAGCTGTTTTTT
TRBV6-5,.,.,TRBJ1-1,CASRYRQRTEAFF,TGTGCCAGCAGGTACAGGCAACGGACTGAAGCTTTCTTT
TRBV4-3,.,TRBD2,TRBJ2-6,CASSQTSGLPPGANVLTF,TGCGCCAGCAGCCAAACTAGCGGACTCCCCCCTGGGGCCAACGTCCTGACTTTC
TRBV7-2,.,.,TRBJ2-5,CASSLSSWETQYF,TGTGCCAGCAGCTTAAGTTCCTGGGAGACCCAGTACTTC
TRBV19,.,.,TRBJ1-5,CASALSPHSNQPQHF,TGTGCCAGCGCCCTGAGCCCGCATAGCAATCAGCCCCAGCATTTT
TRBV30,.,.,TRBJ1-3,CAWSPSGNTIYF,TGTGCCTGGAGCCCCTCTGGAAACACCATATATTTT
TRBV15,.,TRBD2,TRBJ2-1,CATSRDLGGGARLAGEQFF,TGTGCCACCAGCAGAGATCTTGGTGGGGGGGCGAGGCTAGCGGGAGAGCAGTTCTTC
TRBV3-1/TRBV3-2,.,TRBD2,TRBJ2-6,CASSRSRTSGSGANVLTF,TGTGCCAGCAGCCGCTCGAGGACTAGCGGGTCTGGGGCCAACGTCCTGACTTTC
TRBV18,once,.,TRBJ1-6,CASSPNIQGPDSPLHF,TGTGCCAGCTCACCAAATATCCAGGGCCCGGATTCACCCCTCCACTTT
TRBV7-9,.,.,TRBJ2-5,CASSPEAETQYF,TGTGCCAGCAGTCCCGAGGCAGAGACCCAGTACTTC
TRBV27,.,.,TRBJ2-7,CASSLTMEGDSYEQYF,TGTGCCAGCAGTCTAACTATGGAGGGAGATTCCTACGAGCAGTACTTC